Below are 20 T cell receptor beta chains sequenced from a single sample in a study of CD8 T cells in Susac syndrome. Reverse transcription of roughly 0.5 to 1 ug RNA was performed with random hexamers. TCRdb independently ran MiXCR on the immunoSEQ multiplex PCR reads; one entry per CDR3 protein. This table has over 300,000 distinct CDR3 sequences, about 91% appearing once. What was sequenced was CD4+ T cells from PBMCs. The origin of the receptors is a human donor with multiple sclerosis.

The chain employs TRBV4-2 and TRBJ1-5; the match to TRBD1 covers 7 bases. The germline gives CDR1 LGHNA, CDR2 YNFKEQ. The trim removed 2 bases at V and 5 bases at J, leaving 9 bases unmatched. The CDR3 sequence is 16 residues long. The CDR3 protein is CASSQRGGQWDQPQHF. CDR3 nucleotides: TGTGCCAGCAGCCAACGCGGGGGACAGTGGGATCAGCCCCAGCATTTT.

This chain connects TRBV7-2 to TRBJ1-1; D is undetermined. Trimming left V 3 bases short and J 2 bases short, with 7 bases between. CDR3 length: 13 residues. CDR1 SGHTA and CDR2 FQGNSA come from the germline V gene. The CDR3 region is CASSFFPNTEAFF. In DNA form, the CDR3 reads TGTGCCAGCAGCTTTTTCCCTAACACTGAAGCTTTCTTT. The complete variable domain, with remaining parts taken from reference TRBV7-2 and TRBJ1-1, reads GAGVSQSPSNKVTEKGKDVELRCDPISGHTALYWYRQSLGQGLEFLIYFQGNSAPDKSGLPSDRFSAERTGGSVSTLTIQRTQQEDSAVYLCASSFFPNTEAFFGQGTRLTVV.

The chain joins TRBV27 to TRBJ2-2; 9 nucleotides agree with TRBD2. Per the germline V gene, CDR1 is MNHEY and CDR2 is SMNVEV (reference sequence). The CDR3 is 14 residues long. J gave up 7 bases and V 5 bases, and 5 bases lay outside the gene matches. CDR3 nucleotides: TGTGCCAGCAGTGCACTAGCGGGCTACGGGGAGCTGTTTTTT. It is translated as CASSALAGYGELFF.

The CDR3 DNA follows: TGCAGCGTTGAATCCGAGGGACCGGAGCAGTTCTTC. Translated: CSVESEGPEQFF. The rearrangement joins TRBV29-1 to TRBJ2-1; D possibly uses TRBD1 or TRBD2 (5 bases each). This CDR3 region has 12 residues. The germline CDR1 and CDR2 sequences are SQVTM and ANQGSEA. Trimming left V 2 bases short and J 10 bases short, with 12 bases between.

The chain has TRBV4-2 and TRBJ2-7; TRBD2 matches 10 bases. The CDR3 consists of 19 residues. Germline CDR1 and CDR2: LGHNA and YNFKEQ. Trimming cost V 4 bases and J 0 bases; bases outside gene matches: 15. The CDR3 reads CASSRGGTSDFLSSYEQYF. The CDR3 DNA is TGTGCCAGCAGCCGAGGAGGGACTAGCGACTTTCTCAGCTCCTACGAGCAGTACTTC.

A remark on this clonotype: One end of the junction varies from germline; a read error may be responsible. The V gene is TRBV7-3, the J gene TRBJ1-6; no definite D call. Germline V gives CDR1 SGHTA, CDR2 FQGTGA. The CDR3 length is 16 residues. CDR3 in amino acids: CASSPVGPSNNSPLHF. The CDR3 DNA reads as TGTGCCAGCAGCCCCGTGGGTCCCTCCAATAATTCACCCCTCCACTTT.

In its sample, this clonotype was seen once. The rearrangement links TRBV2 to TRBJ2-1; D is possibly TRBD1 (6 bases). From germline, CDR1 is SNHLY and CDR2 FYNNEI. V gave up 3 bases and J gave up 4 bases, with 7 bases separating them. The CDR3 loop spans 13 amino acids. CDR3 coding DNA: TGTGCCAGCAGTGACCAGGGGTACAATGAGCAGTTCTTC. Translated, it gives CASSDQGYNEQFF.

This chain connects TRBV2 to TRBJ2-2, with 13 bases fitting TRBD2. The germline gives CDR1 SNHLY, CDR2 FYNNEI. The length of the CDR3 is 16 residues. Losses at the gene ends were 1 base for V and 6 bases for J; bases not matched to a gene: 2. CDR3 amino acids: CASSEETSGRAGELFF. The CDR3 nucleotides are TGTGCCAGCAGTGAAGAAACTAGCGGGAGGGCCGGGGAGCTGTTTTTT.

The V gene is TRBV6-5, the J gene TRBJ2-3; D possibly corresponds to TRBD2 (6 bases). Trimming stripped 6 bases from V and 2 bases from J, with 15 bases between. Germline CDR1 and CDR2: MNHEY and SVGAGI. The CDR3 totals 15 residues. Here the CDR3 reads CASRPAGPATDTQYF. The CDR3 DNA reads TGTGCCAGCAGACCTGCGGGGCCGGCCACAGATACGCAGTATTTT.

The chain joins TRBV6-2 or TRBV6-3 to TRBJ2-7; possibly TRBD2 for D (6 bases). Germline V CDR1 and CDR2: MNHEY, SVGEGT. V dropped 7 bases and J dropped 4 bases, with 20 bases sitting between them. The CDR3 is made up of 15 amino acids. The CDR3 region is CASTQLTRGRYEQYF. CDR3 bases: TGTGCCAGCACCCAATTGACTAGAGGTCGGTACGAGCAGTACTTC.

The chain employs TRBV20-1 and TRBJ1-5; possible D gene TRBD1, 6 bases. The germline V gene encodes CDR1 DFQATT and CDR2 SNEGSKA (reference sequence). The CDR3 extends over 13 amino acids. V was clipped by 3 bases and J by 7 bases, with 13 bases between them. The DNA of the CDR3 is TGCAGTGCTAGTCGGGGGCCTGGGCAGCCCCAGCATTTT. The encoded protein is CSASRGPGQPQHF.

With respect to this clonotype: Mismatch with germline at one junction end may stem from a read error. CDR3 DNA: TGTGCCAGCAGTCAAACAGGTGTGGGCTACACTTTC. Translation: CASSQTGVGYTF. This chain links TRBV12-3 or TRBV12-4 with TRBJ1-2; possibly TRBD1 for D (5 bases). The CDR3 totals 12 residues.

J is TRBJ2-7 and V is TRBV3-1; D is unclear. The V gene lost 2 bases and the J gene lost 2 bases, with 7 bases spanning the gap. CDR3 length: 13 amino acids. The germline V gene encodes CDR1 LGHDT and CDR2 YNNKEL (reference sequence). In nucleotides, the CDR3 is TGTGCCAGCAGCCAACCTGGGGCCTACGAGCAGTACTTC. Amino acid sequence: CASSQPGAYEQYF.

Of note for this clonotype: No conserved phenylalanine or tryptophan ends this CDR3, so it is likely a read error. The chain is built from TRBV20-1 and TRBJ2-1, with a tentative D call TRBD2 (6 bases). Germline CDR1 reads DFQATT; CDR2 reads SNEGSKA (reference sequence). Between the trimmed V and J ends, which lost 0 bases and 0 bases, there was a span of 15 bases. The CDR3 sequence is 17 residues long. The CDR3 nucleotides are TGCAGTGCTAGAGACCCGGGCGGGATGAGCTCCTACAATGAGCAGTTCGTC. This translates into CSARDPGGMSSYNEQFV.

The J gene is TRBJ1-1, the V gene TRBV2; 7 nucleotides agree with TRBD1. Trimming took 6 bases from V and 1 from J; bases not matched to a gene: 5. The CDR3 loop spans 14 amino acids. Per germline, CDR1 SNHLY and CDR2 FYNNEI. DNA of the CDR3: TGTGCCAGCAGGGGACAGTTAAGGAACACTGAAGCTTTCTTT. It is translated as CASRGQLRNTEAFF.

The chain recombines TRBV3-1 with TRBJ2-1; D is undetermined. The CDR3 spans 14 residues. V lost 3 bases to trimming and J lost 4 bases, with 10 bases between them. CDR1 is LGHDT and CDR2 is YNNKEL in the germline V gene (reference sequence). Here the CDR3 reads CASSHGVTYNEQFF. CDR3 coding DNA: TGTGCCAGCAGCCATGGGGTTACTTACAATGAGCAGTTCTTC.

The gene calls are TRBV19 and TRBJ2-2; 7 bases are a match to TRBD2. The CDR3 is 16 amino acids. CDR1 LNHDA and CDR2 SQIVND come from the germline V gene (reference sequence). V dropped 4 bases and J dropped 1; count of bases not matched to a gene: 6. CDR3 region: CASSTKRDMNTGELFF. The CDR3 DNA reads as TGTGCCAGTAGTACCAAGCGGGATATGAACACCGGGGAGCTGTTTTTT.

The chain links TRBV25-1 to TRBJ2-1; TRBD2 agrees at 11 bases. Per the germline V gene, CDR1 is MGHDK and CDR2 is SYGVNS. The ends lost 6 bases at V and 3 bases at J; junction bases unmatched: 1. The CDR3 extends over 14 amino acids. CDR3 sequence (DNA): TGTGCCAGCAGGACTAGCGGGGACTACAATGAGCAGTTCTTC. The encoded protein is CASRTSGDYNEQFF.

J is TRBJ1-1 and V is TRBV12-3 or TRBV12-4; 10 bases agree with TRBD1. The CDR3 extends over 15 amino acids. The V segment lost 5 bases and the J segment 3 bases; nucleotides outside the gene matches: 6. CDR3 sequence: CASSRVTGGYTEAFF. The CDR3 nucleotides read TGTGCCAGCAGTAGAGTGACAGGGGGCTACACTGAAGCTTTCTTT.

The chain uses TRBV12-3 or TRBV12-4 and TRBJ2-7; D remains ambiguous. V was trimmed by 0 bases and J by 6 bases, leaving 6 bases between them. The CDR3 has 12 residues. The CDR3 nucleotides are TGTGCCAGCAGTTTAGCGCCTCTCGAGCAGTACTTC. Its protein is CASSLAPLEQYF.